This T cell receptor (beta chain) was documented in a study of blood T cells in healthy people across ages. Worth noting for this clonotype: Its antigen is undetermined.

The germline V gene encodes CDR1 ENHRY and CDR2 SYGVKD. The CDR3 is made up of 12 amino acids. V gave up 6 bases and J gave up 10 bases, with 13 bases separating them. Study-wide findings and caveats: Because sorting was not performed, PBMCs prevented conclusive naive versus antigen-experienced comparison. TCR beta diversity, measured per million T cells, fell in a roughly linear way with age. TCR beta diversity correlated strongly with naive T cell percentage.

A second PCR, run for about 7 to 12 cycles, used a sample-barcoded 5' primer plus a J-beta primer mix. Each of the samples gave a minimum of 2.5 million paired-end reads that contained CDR3. One entry per CDR3 protein, called by TCRdb with MiXCR from the 5' RACE reads. The sample comprises 800,000 or so distinct CDR3 sequences, about 46% of which are singletons, and about a sixth rests with the top ten. The sample comprised blood. The TCR was taken from a man older than 75 in good health. This chain joins TRBV10-3 and TRBJ2-1, with D possibly matching TRBD1 (5 bases). The CDR3 nucleotides read TGTGCCATCAGGGCCGCAGGGTCGGAGCAGTTCTTC. As protein: CAIRAAGSEQFF.